Listed below are T cell receptor beta chains from one sample, sequenced in a study of blood T cell repertoires in COVID-19. Profiling relied on immunoSEQ multiplex PCR, and the TCRdb table lists in-frame clones only, not all of them. The profile shows approximately 190,000 clones, about 88% of them singletons. Sequences were obtained from peripheral blood. The origin of the receptors is a woman aged 40 to 50 who had recovered from COVID-19. CDR3s include the opening cysteine and the closing phenylalanine or tryptophan. The order of the fields is D gene, clone size, J gene, V gene, CDR3 DNA, CDR3 protein. A D gene is named only where the DNA matches it firmly. Clone sizes are given selectively: once, few, many, or a class where the clone is expanded.

d_call: TRBD2
clone_size: once
j_call: TRBJ2-4
v_call: TRBV29-1
cdr3_nt: TGCAGCGTTGTTGCTAGCGGGAGGTCAGCCAAAAACATTCAGTACTTC
cdr3_aa: CSVVASGRSAKNIQYF

d_call: TRBD2
clone_size: -
j_call: TRBJ2-5
v_call: TRBV12-5
cdr3_nt: TGTGCTAGTGGTCCCGGGACTAGCGGGAGAGAGACCCAGTACTTC
cdr3_aa: CASGPGTSGRETQYF

d_call: -
clone_size: -
j_call: TRBJ2-7
v_call: TRBV30
cdr3_nt: TGTGCCTGGAGTGTGGCCAACGAGCAGTACTTC
cdr3_aa: CAWSVANEQYF

d_call: -
clone_size: -
j_call: TRBJ1-1
v_call: TRBV7-9
cdr3_nt: TGTGCCAGCAGCCCGTCGGGGATGAACACTGAAGCTTTCTTT
cdr3_aa: CASSPSGMNTEAFF

d_call: TRBD2
clone_size: -
j_call: TRBJ2-7
v_call: TRBV12-3/TRBV12-4
cdr3_nt: TGTGCCAGCAGTTCTAGCGGGGTGGACGAGCAGTACTTC
cdr3_aa: CASSSSGVDEQYF

d_call: -
clone_size: -
j_call: TRBJ1-4
v_call: TRBV19
cdr3_nt: TGTGCCAGTAAGAAGATGACAGCGTCTAATGAAAAACTGTTTTTT
cdr3_aa: CASKKMTASNEKLFF

d_call: -
clone_size: -
j_call: TRBJ1-1
v_call: TRBV15
cdr3_nt: TGTGCCACCAGCAGAGGGGCCCTCGGGAACACTGAAGCTTTCTTT
cdr3_aa: CATSRGALGNTEAFF

d_call: TRBD1
clone_size: -
j_call: TRBJ2-1
v_call: TRBV6-1
cdr3_nt: TGTGCCAGCAGTGAGAGGACAGGTTACAATGAGCAGTTCTTC
cdr3_aa: CASSERTGYNEQFF

d_call: TRBD1
clone_size: -
j_call: TRBJ1-2
v_call: TRBV11-2
cdr3_nt: TGTGCCAGCAGCCCTCGAGGGACAGGCTTGTCCGGCTACACCTTC
cdr3_aa: CASSPRGTGLSGYTF

d_call: TRBD2
clone_size: -
j_call: TRBJ2-1
v_call: TRBV15
cdr3_nt: TGTGCCACCAGCAGAGAAGGAGCGGGAGGAACAAGGAATGAGCAGTTCTTC
cdr3_aa: CATSREGAGGTRNEQFF

d_call: TRBD2
clone_size: -
j_call: TRBJ2-7
v_call: TRBV30
cdr3_nt: TGTGCCTGGAGTCCTAGCGGGGGAGAGCAGTACTTC
cdr3_aa: CAWSPSGGEQYF

d_call: TRBD1
clone_size: -
j_call: TRBJ1-1
v_call: TRBV6-5
cdr3_nt: TGTGCCAGCATTGTAACAGGGGGCCTAAACACTGAAGCTTTCTTT
cdr3_aa: CASIVTGGLNTEAFF

d_call: TRBD2
clone_size: -
j_call: TRBJ2-1
v_call: TRBV5-8
cdr3_nt: TGTGCCGGTTTTGCGGGAGGAACCTACAATGAGCAGTTCTTC
cdr3_aa: CAGFAGGTYNEQFF

d_call: -
clone_size: -
j_call: TRBJ2-3
v_call: TRBV6-5
cdr3_nt: TGTGCCAGCGGTCCGACTAGTCATACGCAGTATTTT
cdr3_aa: CASGPTSHTQYF

d_call: -
clone_size: -
j_call: TRBJ2-6
v_call: TRBV5-1
cdr3_nt: TGCGCCAGCAGCTTACAGGGTTCGGGGGCCAACGTCCTGACTTTC
cdr3_aa: CASSLQGSGANVLTF

d_call: -
clone_size: -
j_call: TRBJ1-1
v_call: TRBV3-1/TRBV3-2
cdr3_nt: TGTGCCAGCAGACACGACAGTGAAGCTTTCTTT
cdr3_aa: CASRHDSEAFF

d_call: -
clone_size: -
j_call: TRBJ2-1
v_call: TRBV29-1
cdr3_nt: TGCAGCGTTCGGCGGCCGAGCTCCTACAATGAGCAGTTCTTC
cdr3_aa: CSVRRPSSYNEQFF

d_call: -
clone_size: -
j_call: TRBJ2-5
v_call: TRBV6-5
cdr3_nt: TGTGCCAGCAGCGGGAGTTTAGAGACCCAGTACTTC
cdr3_aa: CASSGSLETQYF

d_call: -
clone_size: -
j_call: TRBJ2-7
v_call: TRBV29-1
cdr3_nt: TGCAGCGCCGCTCAAGCGTACGAGCAGTACTTC
cdr3_aa: CSAAQAYEQYF

d_call: -
clone_size: few
j_call: TRBJ2-5
v_call: TRBV12-3/TRBV12-4
cdr3_nt: TGTGCCAGCGACGCAGGTTCCCAAGAGACCCAGTACTTC
cdr3_aa: CASDAGSQETQYF

d_call: -
clone_size: -
j_call: TRBJ2-2
v_call: TRBV7-2
cdr3_nt: TGTGCCAGCAGCCCCCACGAGGGCACCGGGGAGCTGTTTTTT
cdr3_aa: CASSPHEGTGELFF

d_call: TRBD1
clone_size: -
j_call: TRBJ1-1
v_call: TRBV19
cdr3_nt: TGTGCCAGTAGCCCAGACAGGGCCCGCACTGAAGCTTTCTTT
cdr3_aa: CASSPDRARTEAFF

d_call: TRBD1
clone_size: -
j_call: TRBJ2-2
v_call: TRBV27
cdr3_nt: TGTGCCAGCAGTTTAATGGGGACAGGGGACACCGGGGAGCTGTTTTTT
cdr3_aa: CASSLMGTGDTGELFF

d_call: TRBD1
clone_size: -
j_call: TRBJ1-2
v_call: TRBV28
cdr3_nt: TGTGCCAGCAGTTTCCGGACAGGGGGCGGTGGCTACACCTTC
cdr3_aa: CASSFRTGGGGYTF

d_call: TRBD2
clone_size: -
j_call: TRBJ2-2
v_call: TRBV3-1/TRBV3-2
cdr3_nt: TGTGCCAGCAGCCAGCCCGGGACTAGCGGGCCGAACACCGGGGAGCTGTTTTTT
cdr3_aa: CASSQPGTSGPNTGELFF

d_call: -
clone_size: -
j_call: TRBJ2-7
v_call: TRBV6-5
cdr3_nt: TGTGCCACCCGGAGGGGCTACGAGCAGTACTTC
cdr3_aa: CATRRGYEQYF

d_call: -
clone_size: -
j_call: TRBJ2-1
v_call: TRBV7-8
cdr3_nt: TGTGCCAGCAGCTTAACCAGGGACTCCTACAATGAGCAGTTCTTC
cdr3_aa: CASSLTRDSYNEQFF

d_call: -
clone_size: -
j_call: TRBJ2-2
v_call: TRBV7-8
cdr3_nt: TGTGCCAGCAGCTTAGATGGGAGCGGGGAGCTGTTTTTT
cdr3_aa: CASSLDGSGELFF

d_call: TRBD1
clone_size: -
j_call: TRBJ2-7
v_call: TRBV7-8
cdr3_nt: TGTGCCAGCAGCCCGACAGGGCTCACCTACGAGCAGTACTTC
cdr3_aa: CASSPTGLTYEQYF

d_call: -
clone_size: -
j_call: TRBJ2-6
v_call: TRBV5-6
cdr3_nt: TGTGCCAGCAGCTTGGAGAGGCAGGGGGGAGTAAGGACCAACGTCCTGACTTTC
cdr3_aa: CASSLERQGGVRTNVLTF

d_call: TRBD1
clone_size: -
j_call: TRBJ2-7
v_call: TRBV10-3
cdr3_nt: TGTGCCATCAGGACCGGGACAGGGAGTGCCTACGAGCAGTACTTC
cdr3_aa: CAIRTGTGSAYEQYF

d_call: -
clone_size: -
j_call: TRBJ1-1
v_call: TRBV7-8
cdr3_nt: TGTGCCAGCAGCGCACAACAGGGAGAAGCTTTCTTT
cdr3_aa: CASSAQQGEAFF

d_call: -
clone_size: few
j_call: TRBJ1-1
v_call: TRBV7-2
cdr3_nt: TGTGCCAGCAGTCAACAGGACAAGAACACTGAAGCTTTCTTT
cdr3_aa: CASSQQDKNTEAFF

d_call: -
clone_size: -
j_call: TRBJ2-7
v_call: TRBV27
cdr3_nt: TGTGCCAGCAGTTTATGGATTCAGGGTTACGAGCAGTACTTC
cdr3_aa: CASSLWIQGYEQYF

d_call: -
clone_size: -
j_call: TRBJ2-7
v_call: TRBV3-1/TRBV3-2
cdr3_nt: TGTGCCAGCAGCCAAGATTGGCGGGGAGCCACCTACGAGCAGTACTTC
cdr3_aa: CASSQDWRGATYEQYF

d_call: TRBD2
clone_size: -
j_call: TRBJ2-1
v_call: TRBV27
cdr3_nt: TGTGCCAGCAGTTTATGGAGCGGGAACTACAATGAGCAGTTCTTC
cdr3_aa: CASSLWSGNYNEQFF

d_call: TRBD1
clone_size: -
j_call: TRBJ1-1
v_call: TRBV29-1
cdr3_nt: TGCAGCGTTTCTCCAGGGGGCTACACTGAAGCTTTCTTT
cdr3_aa: CSVSPGGYTEAFF

d_call: TRBD1
clone_size: -
j_call: TRBJ1-3
v_call: TRBV30
cdr3_nt: TGTGCCTGGACCATAGGGACAGATGGAAACACCATATATTTT
cdr3_aa: CAWTIGTDGNTIYF

d_call: TRBD2
clone_size: -
j_call: TRBJ2-3
v_call: TRBV27
cdr3_nt: TGTGCCAGCAGTTTTGGACAGGGACTAGCGGGAGGGCGAGATACGCAGTATTTT
cdr3_aa: CASSFGQGLAGGRDTQYF

d_call: -
clone_size: -
j_call: TRBJ1-2
v_call: TRBV28
cdr3_nt: TGTGCCAGCAGTCAGGGGCCGGGGACTATAATGTACACCTTC
cdr3_aa: CASSQGPGTIMYTF

d_call: TRBD1
clone_size: -
j_call: TRBJ1-2
v_call: TRBV30
cdr3_nt: TGTGCCTGGAGTGTGGTCTTTCGTCTCGGGACAGGGACCTATGGCTACACCTTC
cdr3_aa: CAWSVVFRLGTGTYGYTF

d_call: -
clone_size: once
j_call: TRBJ2-2
v_call: TRBV7-8
cdr3_nt: TGTGCCAGCAGCATACAGGGTACCGGGGAGCTGTTTTTT
cdr3_aa: CASSIQGTGELFF

d_call: -
clone_size: -
j_call: TRBJ1-3
v_call: TRBV3-1/TRBV3-2
cdr3_nt: TGTGCCAGCAGCCAAGTCGTTCCTGGAAACACCATATATTTT
cdr3_aa: CASSQVVPGNTIYF

d_call: -
clone_size: -
j_call: TRBJ2-1
v_call: TRBV18
cdr3_nt: TGTGCCAGCTCACCACGCAGGGACAATGAGCAGTTCTTC
cdr3_aa: CASSPRRDNEQFF

d_call: -
clone_size: once
j_call: TRBJ1-4
v_call: TRBV3-1/TRBV3-2
cdr3_nt: TGTGCCAGCAGCCAAGAACCGGGAGAAAAACTGTTTTTT
cdr3_aa: CASSQEPGEKLFF

d_call: -
clone_size: -
j_call: TRBJ2-3
v_call: TRBV6-6
cdr3_nt: TGTGCCAGCAGTCACAATCGATATTCTGATAGCACAGATACGCAGTATTTT
cdr3_aa: CASSHNRYSDSTDTQYF

d_call: -
clone_size: -
j_call: TRBJ1-3
v_call: TRBV28
cdr3_nt: TGTGCCAGCACGCCTACTGGAAACACCATATATTTT
cdr3_aa: CASTPTGNTIYF

d_call: TRBD1
clone_size: -
j_call: TRBJ2-5
v_call: TRBV6-5
cdr3_nt: TGTGCCAGCAGTCCGGGACAGGGTGAAGAGACCCAGTACTTC
cdr3_aa: CASSPGQGEETQYF